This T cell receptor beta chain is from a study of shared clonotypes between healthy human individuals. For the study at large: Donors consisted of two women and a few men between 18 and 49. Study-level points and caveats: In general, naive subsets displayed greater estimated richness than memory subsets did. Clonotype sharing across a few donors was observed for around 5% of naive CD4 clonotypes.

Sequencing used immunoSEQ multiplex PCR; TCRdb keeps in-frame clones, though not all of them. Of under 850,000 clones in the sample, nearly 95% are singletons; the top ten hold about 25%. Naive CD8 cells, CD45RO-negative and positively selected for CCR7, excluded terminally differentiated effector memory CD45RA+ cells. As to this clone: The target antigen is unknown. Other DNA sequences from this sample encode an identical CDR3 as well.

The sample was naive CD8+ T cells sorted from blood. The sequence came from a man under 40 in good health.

The DNA of the CDR3 is TGCGCCAGCAGCCAAGAGGGGGCGACTAATGAAAAACTGTTTTTT. Its translation is CASSQEGATNEKLFF. The chain couples TRBV4-1 to TRBJ1-4; tentative D call: TRBD1 (6 bases). The CDR3 extends over 15 amino acids. V was clipped by 0 bases and J by 2 bases, with 7 bases between them. Per the germline V gene, CDR1 is MGHRA and CDR2 is YSYEKL.